This T cell receptor beta chain was retrieved from a study of control samples from healthy donors and cancer patients. Method: immunoSEQ multiplex PCR; TCRdb's copy keeps in-frame clones and lacks some. The sample carries approximately 170,000 clones, 80% to 95% recorded once. The CDR3 runs to 18 residues. V was trimmed by 5 bases and J by 4 bases, leaving 21 bases between them. Germline loops: CDR1 PRHDT, CDR2 FYEKMQ (reference sequence). This clone has just one count. Sequencing was carried out using blood. The chain has TRBV13 and TRBJ1-6; D unresolved. The TCR was taken from an older woman in good health. CDR3 loop: CASSPRSSRSDYNSPLHF. For the CDR3, the DNA is TGTGCCAGCAGCCCAAGGTCATCTCGTTCTGATTATAATTCACCCCTCCACTTT.